Below, 7 T cell receptor beta chains from the same sample are listed, as sequenced in a study of regulatory T cells in long-lasting Graves disease. Time point noted: persistent/refractory GD, antithyroid drugs over 5 years with positive TRAb. Preparation of the TCR library used RNA extracted from PBMCs. The authors built TCR beta libraries using iRepertoire HTBI primers and Arm-PCR of CDR3 regions. MiXCR, applied by TCRdb to the multiplex PCR reads, yields one record per CDR3 protein. There are some 300,000 distinct CDR3 sequences in the sample; under 25% occur only once, and more than 50% lies in the top ten. The source material was peripheral blood mononuclear cells (PBMCs), sampled when the disease was refractory, from a patient treated with antithyroid drugs. The receptors shown here come from a female donor with Graves disease.

This clonotype was seen repeatedly, ten times or more. CDR3 nucleotides: TGTGCCAGCAGCTTTGGGGAGCCCTATGGCTACACCTTC. It is translated as CASSFGEPYGYTF. The chain recombines TRBV7-3 with TRBJ1-2; D gene ambiguous. CDR1 and CDR2 (germline): SGHTA, FQGTGA. This CDR3 is built from 13 residues. The V end lost 3 bases, the J end lost 4 bases, and 9 bases lay between the germline ends.

This clonotype was counted only a few times. The chain uses TRBV6-1 and TRBJ2-5; a weak D match, TRBD1 (5 bases). CDR1 and CDR2 (germline): MNHNS, SASEGT. Trimming cost V 6 bases and J 9 bases, with 20 bases left between them. This CDR3 has 14 residues. This CDR3 reads CASSPNHGLGAQYF. The CDR3 nucleotides read TGTGCCAGCAGCCCCAATCACGGGTTAGGGGCCCAGTACTTC.

This clonotype was found a few times. The chain employs TRBV28 and TRBJ2-6; 7 bases agree with TRBD2. After removal of 3 bases from V and 2 bases from J, the junction contained 10 bases not matched to a gene. From germline, CDR1 is MDHEN and CDR2 SYDVKM. The CDR3 spans 18 residues. DNA for the CDR3: TGTGCCAGCAGTTTGTACTCCACCGGGGGGACTGGGGCCAACGTCCTGACTTTC. Translation: CASSLYSTGGTGANVLTF.

The chain couples TRBV12-3 or TRBV12-4 to TRBJ2-7; tentative D call: TRBD1 (7 bases). V was pared by 2 bases and J by 3 bases, with 17 bases between. This CDR3 is 16 amino acids long. The CDR3 loop reads CASSLLTGQGGYEQYF. CDR3 coding DNA: TGTGCCAGCAGTTTATTGACAGGCCAGGGGGGCTACGAGCAGTACTTC.

At least ten counts were recorded for this clonotype. The chain joins TRBV6-1 to TRBJ1-2, with no clear D. Germline V CDR1 and CDR2: MNHNS, SASEGT. CDR3 length: 8 residues. V gave up 8 bases and J gave up 9 bases, with 4 bases separating them. The CDR3 loop is CASLSYTF. For the CDR3, the DNA is TGTGCCAGCCTGAGCTACACCTTC.

The V and J genes are TRBV5-1 and TRBJ1-1; D might be TRBD1 (6 bases). This CDR3 has 15 residues. Germline V gene data show CDR1 as SGHRS and CDR2 as YFSETQ. The ends were cut back, 1 base at V and 5 bases at J, with 15 bases in the middle. CDR3 nucleotides: TGCGCCAGCAGCTTGAAACAGGGTTCTTATACTGAAGCTTTCTTT. Its translation: CASSLKQGSYTEAFF.

This clonotype was detected ten times or more. This chain joins TRBV4-3 and TRBJ2-7, with D hard to call. Germline CDR1 LGHNA, CDR2 YSLEER. The V and J ends lost 0 bases and 1 base respectively, with 4 bases between them. CDR3 length equals 13 residues. The CDR3 sequence is CASSQDVSYEQYF. CDR3 sequence (DNA): TGCGCCAGCAGCCAAGATGTTTCCTACGAGCAGTACTTC.